This TCR beta chain is from a study of shared clonotypes between healthy human individuals. CDR1 is SGHAT, CDR2 FQNNGV, per germline. The V gene lost 1 base and the J gene lost 1 base, with 14 bases spanning the gap. This CDR3 has 16 amino acids. Several immunoSEQ plates received, in even portions, the genomic DNA of each subset. Sequencing was performed with immunoSEQ multiplex PCR; in TCRdb, only in-frame clones are kept and a portion is missing. The sample contains approximately 2,000,000 clones, around 93% of which appear only once. Concerning this clone: What it recognizes is unknown.

Study findings and constraints: Only blood was sampled, and tissue TCR repertoires likely differ from blood ones. Generally, naive subsets came out with larger estimated richness than memory subsets.

The V call is TRBV11-2, the J call TRBJ2-7; TRBD2 might be the D (6 bases). The sequence came from a man younger than 30 in good health. Some clones in this sample may be carry-over from other donors' samples. Material for sequencing was naive CD4+ T cells from PBMCs. The subset here: CD45RA+ positively selected. The CDR3 region has the DNA TGTGCCAGCAGCTTAGGGGGGACTGGCGTATCCTACGAGCAGTACTTC. Residues: CASSLGGTGVSYEQYF.